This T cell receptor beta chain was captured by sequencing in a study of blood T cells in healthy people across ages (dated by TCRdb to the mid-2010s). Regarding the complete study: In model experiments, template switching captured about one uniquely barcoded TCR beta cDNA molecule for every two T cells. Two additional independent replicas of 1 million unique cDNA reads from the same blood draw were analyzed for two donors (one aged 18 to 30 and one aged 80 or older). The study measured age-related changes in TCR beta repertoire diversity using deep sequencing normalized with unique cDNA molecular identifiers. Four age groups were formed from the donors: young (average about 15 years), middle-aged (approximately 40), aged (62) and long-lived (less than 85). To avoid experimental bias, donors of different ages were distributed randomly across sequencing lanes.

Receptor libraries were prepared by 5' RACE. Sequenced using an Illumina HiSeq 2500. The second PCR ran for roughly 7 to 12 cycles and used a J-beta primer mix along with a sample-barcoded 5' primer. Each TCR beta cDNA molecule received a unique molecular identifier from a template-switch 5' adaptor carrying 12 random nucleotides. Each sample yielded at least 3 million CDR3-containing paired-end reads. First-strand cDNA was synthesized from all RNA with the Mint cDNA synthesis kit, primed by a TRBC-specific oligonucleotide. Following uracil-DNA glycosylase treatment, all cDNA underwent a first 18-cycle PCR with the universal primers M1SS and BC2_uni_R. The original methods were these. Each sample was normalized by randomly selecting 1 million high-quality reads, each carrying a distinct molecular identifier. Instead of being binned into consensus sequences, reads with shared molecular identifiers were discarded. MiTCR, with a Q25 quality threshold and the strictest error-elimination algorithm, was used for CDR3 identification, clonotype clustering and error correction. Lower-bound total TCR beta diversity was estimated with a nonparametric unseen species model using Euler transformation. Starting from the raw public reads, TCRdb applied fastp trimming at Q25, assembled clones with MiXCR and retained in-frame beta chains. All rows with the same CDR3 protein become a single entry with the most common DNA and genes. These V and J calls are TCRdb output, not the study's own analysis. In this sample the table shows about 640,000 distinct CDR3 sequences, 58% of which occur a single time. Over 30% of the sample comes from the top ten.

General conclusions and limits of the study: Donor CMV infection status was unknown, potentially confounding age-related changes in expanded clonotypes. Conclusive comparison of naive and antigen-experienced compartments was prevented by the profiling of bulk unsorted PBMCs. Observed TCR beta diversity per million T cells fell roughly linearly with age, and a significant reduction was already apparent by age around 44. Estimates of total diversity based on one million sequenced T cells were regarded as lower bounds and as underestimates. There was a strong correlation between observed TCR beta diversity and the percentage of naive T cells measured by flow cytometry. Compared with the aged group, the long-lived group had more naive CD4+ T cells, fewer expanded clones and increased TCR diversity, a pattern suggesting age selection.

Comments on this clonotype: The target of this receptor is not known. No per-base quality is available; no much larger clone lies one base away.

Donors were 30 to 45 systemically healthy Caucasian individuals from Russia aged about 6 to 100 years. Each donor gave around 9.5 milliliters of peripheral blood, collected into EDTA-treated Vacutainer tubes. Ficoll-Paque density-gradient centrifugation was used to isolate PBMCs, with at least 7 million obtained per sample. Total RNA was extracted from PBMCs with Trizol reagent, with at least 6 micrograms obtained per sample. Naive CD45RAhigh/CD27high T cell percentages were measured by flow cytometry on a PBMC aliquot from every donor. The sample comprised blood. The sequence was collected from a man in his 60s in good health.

The CDR3: CSAPTRGTTYNEQFF. The DNA is as follows: TGCAGTGCTCCGACACGGGGTACTACCTACAATGAGCAGTTCTTC. Here the chain combines TRBV20-1 and TRBJ2-1; the D region possibly corresponds to TRBD2 (5 bases align). V is pared back by 5 bases and J by 2 bases, with 16 bases lying between the germline termini. From a lookup of the germline V gene (reference sequence), CDR1 and CDR2 are DFQATT and SNEGSKA. The CDR3, from cysteine to phenylalanine, totals 15 residues. Here the CDR3 DNA is all that survives: 45 bases in frame from base 1.